Presented here are 23 T cell receptor beta chains from one specimen sequenced in a study of molecular identifiers for immune sequencing clone quantification. From the PCR reads, TCRdb called clonotypes with MiXCR, one entry per CDR3 protein. This sample has 60,000 to 70,000 distinct CDR3 sequences, with 15% to 20% found just once. The source material was naive CD8+ T cells from blood, with Jurkat cell RNA spiked in. This sample's subset: FACS-sorted CD8+CD4-CCR7+CD45RA+ naive T cells. These receptors were taken from a human donor in good health. Some libraries in this study had Jurkat cell RNA spiked in.

This clonotype was counted at least ten times. The chain combines TRBV28 with TRBJ1-5; D is uncertain. CDR3 length: 15 amino acids. V was clipped by 3 bases and J by 4 bases, with 13 bases between them. Germline V CDR1 and CDR2: MDHEN, SYDVKM. The DNA of the CDR3 is TGTGCCAGCAGTTTGCGGAGACTTGGGAATCAGCCCCAGCATTTT. Translated: CASSLRRLGNQPQHF. The whole variable domain, remainder taken from reference TRBV28 and TRBJ1-5, is DVKVTQSSRYLVKRTGEKVFLECVQDMDHENMFWYRQDPGLGLRLIYFSYDVKMKEKGDIPEGYSVSREKKERFSLILESASTNQTSMYLCASSLRRLGNQPQHFGDGTRLSIL.

This clonotype was counted between two and nine times. This rearrangement joins TRBV7-9 to TRBJ2-1; D not resolved. The CDR3 runs 12 residues. Trimming shortened V by 9 bases and J by 6 bases, and 12 bases separated the two germline ends. Per the germline V gene, CDR1 is SEHNR and CDR2 is FQNEAQ (reference sequence). DNA of the CDR3: TGTGCCAGTACCCAAATATCCAATGAGCAGTTCTTC. Translated: CASTQISNEQFF.

In its sample, this clonotype was seen once. With a much larger clone just one base away, this may be a read error. Because the CDR3 is missing its conserved closing phenylalanine or tryptophan, this is likely a read error. The chain employs TRBV7-9 and TRBJ2-1; D gene uncertain. The CDR3 consists of 17 residues. The germline V gene encodes CDR1 SEHNR and CDR2 FQNEAQ (reference sequence). V lost 5 bases and J lost 0, with 17 bases in between. CDR3 in amino acids: CASSAISILGSYNEQFL. The CDR3 nucleotides are TGTGCCAGCAGCGCCATATCTATTTTGGGCTCCTACAATGAGCAGTTCCTC.

This clonotype was recorded at least ten times. The chain recombines TRBV7-9 with TRBJ2-2; 7 bases are a match to TRBD2. The trim removed 5 bases at V and 8 bases at J, leaving 11 bases unmatched. The CDR3 consists of 15 residues. Germline loops: CDR1 SEHNR, CDR2 FQNEAQ (reference sequence). The CDR3 region has the DNA TGTGCCAGCAGCCAAATCCGCGGGAGTTCTGGGGAGCTGTTTTTT. Translation gives CASSQIRGSSGELFF.

This clonotype came up many times. The CDR3: CASSQTTWAGPVSEQYF. In DNA form, the CDR3 reads TGCGCCAGCAGCCAAACTACCTGGGCGGGCCCTGTTTCCGAGCAGTACTTC. The chain joins TRBV4-1 to TRBJ2-7; D perhaps matches TRBD2 (5 bases). The CDR3 has 17 residues. Germline assignment: CDR1 MGHRA and CDR2 YSYEKL. V lost 2 bases and J lost 6, with 23 bases in between.

Concerning this clonotype: A much larger clone is a single base away; this may be a read error. The V and J genes are TRBV9 and TRBJ1-1; a possible D gene is TRBD1 (6 bases). The CDR3 runs 14 residues. From germline, CDR1 is SGDLS and CDR2 YYNGEE. CDR3 coding DNA: TGTGCCAGCGGCGTAGGGGGGGGCTCTGATGAAGCTTTCTTT. The encoded protein is CASGVGGGSDEAFF.

In this sample, this clonotype turned up a few times. A much larger clone sits a single nucleotide away, making a read error possible. The V and J genes are TRBV12-3 or TRBV12-4 and TRBJ2-7; the D gene is possibly TRBD2 (6 bases). The length of the CDR3 is 13 residues. V lost 11 bases and J lost 0, with 14 bases in between. For the CDR3, the DNA is TGTGCCGTTAGCCGGGACTTCTCCTACGAGCAGTACTTC. This encodes CAVSRDFSYEQYF.

This clonotype was counted a single time. This may be a read error: a much more frequent sequence differs by one nucleotide. The chain employs TRBV7-8 and TRBJ2-7, with 7 nucleotides matching TRBD1. The CDR3 is made up of 14 amino acids. Germline V lookup: CDR1 SGHVS, CDR2 FQNEAQ. Trimming at V came to 7 bases and at J to 2 bases, leaving 8 bases not matched to a gene. CDR3 region: CASIFRDSTYEQYF. The CDR3 DNA follows: TGTGCCAGCATCTTCCGGGACAGTACCTACGAGCAGTACTTC.

This clonotype has ten or more counts. The chain links TRBV10-1 to TRBJ2-3; 10 nucleotides agree with TRBD1. The V and J ends lost 0 bases and 4 bases, in that order; junction bases with no gene match: 13. Germline V gene lookup returns CDR1 WNHNN and CDR2 SYGVQD (reference sequence). CDR3 length equals 19 residues. The DNA of the CDR3 is TGCGCCAGCAGTGAGTCTACCCTTACGGTGGACAGGGGGGCAGATACGCAGTATTTT. It encodes CASSESTLTVDRGADTQYF.

Points on this clonotype: A read error may explain this, as a much larger clone is one base away. CDR3 bases: TGTGCCAGCAGTTCCTCTCTTAGACAAGAGACCCTGTACTTC. This sequence encodes CASSSSLRQETLYF. The rearrangement joins TRBV6-5 to TRBJ2-5; D ambiguous. Germline V gene data show CDR1 as MNHEY and CDR2 as SVGAGI. CDR3 length: 14 amino acids.

In its sample, this clonotype was seen many times. J is TRBJ2-4 and V is TRBV7-8; D gene uncertain. The CDR3 loop spans 15 amino acids. Germline V CDR1 and CDR2: SGHVS, FQNEAQ. Trimming shortened V by 0 bases and J by 6 bases, and 12 bases separated the two germline ends. The CDR3 sequence: CASSLADSQLNIQYF. The CDR3 DNA follows: TGTGCCAGCAGCTTAGCCGACTCCCAGCTAAACATTCAGTACTTC.

This clonotype has ten or more counts. V gene TRBV10-3 combines with J gene TRBJ2-7; no reliable D call. V was shortened by 2 bases and J by 4 bases, with 6 bases between the two germline ends. CDR1 is ENHRY, CDR2 SYGVKD, per germline. The CDR3 extends over 12 amino acids. CDR3 in DNA: TGTGCCATCAGTGAGGACTGGTACGAGCAGTACTTC. Residues: CAISEDWYEQYF.

Note on this clonotype: A much bigger clone sits one base away, suggesting this may be a read error. The chain carries TRBV29-1 and TRBJ2-1; TRBD2 matches 8 bases. This CDR3 has 16 residues. The V gene's germline CDR1 is SQVTM and CDR2 ANQGSEA. The CDR3 region has the DNA TGCAGCGTTGAAAAAACTAGCGGAACGAACTACGATGAGCAGTTCTTC. Translated, it gives CSVEKTSGTNYDEQFF.

There are many counts of this clonotype. The chain recombines TRBV2 with TRBJ2-3; 8 bases match TRBD1. CDR3 length: 17 residues. CDR1 SNHLY and CDR2 FYNNEI come from the germline V gene. Trimming at V came to 6 bases and at J to 0 bases, leaving 11 bases not matched to a gene. The chain's CDR3 is CASSRTPGQVSTDTQYF. CDR3 in DNA: TGTGCCAGCAGCAGAACCCCGGGACAGGTTAGCACAGATACGCAGTATTTT. Together with reference TRBV2 and TRBJ2-3, the CDR3 gives the full variable domain: EPEVTQTPSHQVTQMGQEVILRCVPISNHLYFYWYRQILGQKVEFLVSFYNNEISEKSEIFDDQFSVERPDGSNFTLKIRSTKLEDSAMYFCASSRTPGQVSTDTQYFGPGTRLTVL.

In its sample, this clonotype was seen a few times. This could be a read error, since a much larger clone is one nucleotide away. The CDR3 is CASNFKDRDLETQYF. CDR3 DNA sequence: TGTGCCAGCAATTTTAAGGACAGGGATTTGGAGACCCAGTACTTC. The rearrangement uses TRBV28 and TRBJ2-5; 8 positions agree with TRBD1. The CDR3 spans 15 residues. Trimming cost V 7 bases and J 5 bases; bases outside gene matches: 12. Germline CDR1 and CDR2: MDHEN and SYDVKM.

This clonotype was counted many times. The chain recombines TRBV27 with TRBJ2-6, with 10 bases identical to TRBD2. J lost 3 bases, V lost 7 bases, and 12 bases had no gene match. Germline CDR1 and CDR2: MNHEY and SMNVEV (reference sequence). CDR3 length equals 18 residues. CDR3 sequence reads: CASKKNGGLAFGANVLTF. CDR3 nucleotide sequence: TGTGCCAGCAAAAAAAACGGGGGACTAGCGTTTGGGGCCAACGTCCTGACTTTC.

The sample holds many counts of this clonotype. This chain joins TRBV4-3 and TRBJ2-1; D is perhaps TRBD2 (6 bases). Between the trimmed V and J ends, which lost 1 base and 4 bases, there was a span of 14 bases. Germline CDR1 is LGHNA and CDR2 is YSLEER. The CDR3 is 16 residues long. CDR3: CASSQGGGGEYNEQFF. The CDR3 DNA sequence: TGCGCCAGCAGCCAAGGGGGCGGAGGGGAGTACAATGAGCAGTTCTTC.

Note on this clonotype: One base away lies a much larger clone, so this may be a sequencing read error. The chain is built from TRBV10-3 and TRBJ2-7; 8 bases fit TRBD1. The germline V gene has CDR1 ENHRY and CDR2 SYGVKD. V lost 2 bases and J lost 2; bases outside the gene matches: 2. CDR3 length: 14 amino acids. The CDR3 protein is CAISEDRGPYEQYF. The DNA for the CDR3 is TGTGCCATCAGTGAGGACAGGGGCCCCTACGAGCAGTACTTC.

This clonotype has a count of ten or more. This CDR3 reads CASSLTVGAIAKNIQYF. In DNA, the CDR3 is TGTGCCAGCAGTTTAACAGTAGGAGCCATAGCCAAAAACATTCAGTACTTC. This chain joins TRBV27 and TRBJ2-4; D is undetermined. With 2 bases removed from V and 0 bases from J, the gap between germline ends came to 14 bases. The CDR3 is made up of 17 amino acids. Germline lookup yields CDR1 MNHEY and CDR2 SMNVEV (reference sequence).

In this sample, this clonotype turned up many times. The J gene is TRBJ2-7, the V gene TRBV7-9, with D perhaps TRBD1 (5 bases). CDR1 and CDR2 (germline): SEHNR, FQNEAQ (reference sequence). V shed 3 bases and J shed 2 bases, with 8 bases lying between them. This CDR3 contains 13 residues. The CDR3 nucleotides are TGTGCCAGCAGCTTGCTAGGGGCCTACGAGCAGTACTTC. It yields the protein CASSLLGAYEQYF.

The sample holds many counts of this clonotype. This sequence joins TRBV20-1 and TRBJ2-2; 9 nucleotides line up with TRBD2. This CDR3 has 14 amino acids. Germline V lookup: CDR1 DFQATT, CDR2 SNEGSKA (reference sequence). V lost 2 bases and J lost 5; bases outside the gene matches: 3. The CDR3 sequence is CSARKREVTGELFF. The CDR3 bases are TGCAGTGCTAGAAAGCGGGAGGTGACCGGGGAGCTGTTTTTT.

Remarks on this clonotype: This may stem from a read error, because a much larger clone lies one nucleotide away. The CDR3 end shows no conserved phenylalanine or tryptophan, and so a read error is likely. The chain joins TRBV2 to TRBJ2-5; 11 nucleotides match TRBD2. The CDR3 has 17 amino acids. The ends lost 1 base at V and 2 bases at J; junction bases unmatched: 6. In germline, CDR1 is SNHLY, CDR2 FYNNEI. CDR3 residues: CASSEVLAGGPQETQYS. As DNA, the CDR3 is TGTGCCAGCAGTGAAGTTCTAGCGGGAGGACCTCAAGAGACCCAGTACTCC.

Of note for this clonotype: A much larger clone lies a single base off, so this may be a read error. J is TRBJ2-1 and V is TRBV24-1; 9 bases map to TRBD2. This CDR3 is built from 16 residues. After removal of 7 bases from V and 5 bases from J, the junction contained 11 bases not matched to a gene. CDR1 is KGHDR and CDR2 is SFDVKD in the germline V gene. CDR3 amino acids: CATSSPAGGKNNEQFF. DNA of the CDR3: TGTGCCACCAGCTCCCCAGCGGGAGGAAAGAACAATGAGCAGTTCTTC.